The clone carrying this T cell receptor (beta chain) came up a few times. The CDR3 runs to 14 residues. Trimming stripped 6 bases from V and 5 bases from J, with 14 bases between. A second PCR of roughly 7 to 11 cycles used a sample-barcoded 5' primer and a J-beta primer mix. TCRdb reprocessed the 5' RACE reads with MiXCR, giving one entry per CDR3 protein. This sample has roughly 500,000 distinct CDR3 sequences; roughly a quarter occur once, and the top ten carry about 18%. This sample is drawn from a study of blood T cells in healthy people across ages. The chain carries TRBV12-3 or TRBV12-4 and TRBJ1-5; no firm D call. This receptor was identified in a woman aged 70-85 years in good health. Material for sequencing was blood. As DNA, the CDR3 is TGTGCCAGCAGCCGCGGGCCTTTTGATCAGCCCCAGCATTTT. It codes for CASSRGPFDQPQHF.